This T cell receptor beta chain was profiled in a study of long-term antiretroviral therapy in people with HIV. Only one count was recorded for this clone. This was the immunoSEQ v3.0 assay at survey level. The repertoire was sequenced with immunoSEQ multiplex PCR; TCRdb's copy has only in-frame clones and lacks some. This table has around 30,000 clones, 95% appearing once. The germline CDR1 and CDR2 sequences are MNHEY and SMNVEV (reference sequence). V dropped 5 bases and J dropped 8 bases, with 18 bases sitting between them. CDR3 length: 14 amino acids. This clonotype originated in a man aged 30 to 39 with HIV. Sequencing used unsorted PBMCs, obtained 5.3 years after starting antiretroviral therapy. The V gene is TRBV27, the J gene TRBJ1-2; D unresolved. CDR3 in DNA: TGTGCCAGCAGTCCTCAACGTACGGGGTGGGGCTACACCTTC. Amino acid sequence: CASSPQRTGWGYTF.